A selection of T cell receptor beta chains follows, all from one sample in a study of blood T cell repertoires in COVID-19. TCRdb's copy holds only in-frame clones and misses some; the assay was immunoSEQ multiplex PCR. The sample yields a few hundred thousand clones, roughly 89% seen once. Sequenced: peripheral blood. The source of these receptors is a woman in her 40s who had recovered from COVID-19. Each CDR3 is given with its conserved first and last residue. The order of the fields is clone size, V gene, J gene, D gene, CDR3 DNA, CDR3 protein. D genes are given only for firm matches. Size is omitted from some rows. Given values are once, few, many or a class for expanded clones.

-	TRBV3-1/TRBV3-2	TRBJ1-1	TRBD1	TGTGCCAGCAGCTACTCCGGGACAGGGGGCATTGGGGCTTTCTTT	CASSYSGTGGIGAFF
-	TRBV29-1	TRBJ2-1	-	TGCAGCGCTCGAGACGGCTCCTTCGGGAATGAGCAGTTCTTC	CSARDGSFGNEQFF
-	TRBV9	TRBJ1-1	-	TGTGCAATAGTGGCCACGCCAGGTAGCACTGAAGCTTTCTTT	CAIVATPGSTEAFF
-	TRBV7-9	TRBJ2-5	-	TGTGCCAGCAGCTTGTCCTCGAGGCGAGGGGAGACCCAGTACTTC	CASSLSSRRGETQYF
-	TRBV29-1	TRBJ1-2	TRBD1	TGCAGCGTTCTCTCCGGGACAGGGGTTGATGGCTACACCTTC	CSVLSGTGVDGYTF
few	TRBV7-9	TRBJ1-2	-	TGTGCCAGCAGCTTAGAAGGGGACTATGGCTACACCTTC	CASSLEGDYGYTF
-	TRBV7-3	TRBJ2-2	-	TGTGCCAGCAGCTTAAATAGCCCAGGGGACACCGGGGAGCTGTTTTTT	CASSLNSPGDTGELFF
once	TRBV28	TRBJ2-1	-	TGTGCCAGCAGTTTAAACTCACCCAATGAGCAGTTCTTC	CASSLNSPNEQFF
-	TRBV4-3	TRBJ2-3	-	TGCGCCAGCAGCCAAGTCGGGATAGGAACAGATACGCAGTATTTT	CASSQVGIGTDTQYF
-	TRBV30	TRBJ2-1	-	TGTGCCTGGAGTGTACCGGTTCTAGCCCTAATTCAGTTCTTC	CAWSVPVLALIQFF
-	TRBV5-1	TRBJ1-2	TRBD1	TGCGCCAGCACCGTAGGACAGGGTGAGAGAGGCTACACCTTC	CASTVGQGERGYTF
-	TRBV24-1	TRBJ2-7	-	TGTGCCACCAGTGATCCGAACTCCGAAAGGGGGATCCACGAGCAGTACTTC	CATSDPNSERGIHEQYF
-	TRBV29-1	TRBJ1-2	TRBD1	TGCAGCGTCTTAGACAGGGGGCGGATGCCCTATGGCTACACCTTC	CSVLDRGRMPYGYTF
-	TRBV5-1	TRBJ1-1	-	TGCGCCAGCAGCTCGTACACTGAAGCTTTCTTT	CASSSYTEAFF
-	TRBV13	TRBJ2-1	-	TGTGCCAGCAGCCCCTTTAGCTCCTACAATGAGCAGTTCTTC	CASSPFSSYNEQFF
-	TRBV9	TRBJ2-3	TRBD2	TGTGCCAGCAGCGTAGGGACTAGCGAGACCGATACGCAGTATTTT	CASSVGTSETDTQYF
-	TRBV19	TRBJ1-3	TRBD1	TGTGCCAGTAGTGAAGGGACAGGACTACCTGGAAACACCATATATTTT	CASSEGTGLPGNTIYF
-	TRBV6-1	TRBJ1-5	-	TGTGCCAGCAGTGAAATGGTGGGCAGGGAAAGACCCCAGCATTTT	CASSEMVGRERPQHF
-	TRBV5-1	TRBJ2-7	TRBD1	TGCGCCAGCAGCTGGAATGGACAGGGGACCTACGAGCAGTACTTC	CASSWNGQGTYEQYF
-	TRBV14	TRBJ2-3	-	TGTGCCAGCAGCCAAGGAAGGAGATTCGGAGATACGCAGTATTTT	CASSQGRRFGDTQYF
-	TRBV5-1	TRBJ2-5	-	TGCGCCAGCAGCTTGGTCGCGCAGGGCCACCAAGAGACCCAGTACTTC	CASSLVAQGHQETQYF
-	TRBV10-1	TRBJ2-2	TRBD2	TGCGCCAGCAGTGAAGGACTAGCGGAGAACACCGGGGAGCTGTTTTTT	CASSEGLAENTGELFF
once	TRBV27	TRBJ1-1	-	TGTGCCAGCAGTTTCGCGGGTAGAACTGAAGCTTTCTTT	CASSFAGRTEAFF
-	TRBV2	TRBJ1-1	TRBD1	TGTGCCTGTGAGAGGGACAGAGACACTGAAGCTTTCTTT	CACERDRDTEAFF
-	TRBV7-8	TRBJ2-5	-	TGTGCCAGCAGCGCAGACAGGAGAGAGACCCAGTACTTC	CASSADRRETQYF
-	TRBV19	TRBJ1-2	-	TGTGCCAGTAGTATGTCAGGCAACTATGGCTACACCTTC	CASSMSGNYGYTF